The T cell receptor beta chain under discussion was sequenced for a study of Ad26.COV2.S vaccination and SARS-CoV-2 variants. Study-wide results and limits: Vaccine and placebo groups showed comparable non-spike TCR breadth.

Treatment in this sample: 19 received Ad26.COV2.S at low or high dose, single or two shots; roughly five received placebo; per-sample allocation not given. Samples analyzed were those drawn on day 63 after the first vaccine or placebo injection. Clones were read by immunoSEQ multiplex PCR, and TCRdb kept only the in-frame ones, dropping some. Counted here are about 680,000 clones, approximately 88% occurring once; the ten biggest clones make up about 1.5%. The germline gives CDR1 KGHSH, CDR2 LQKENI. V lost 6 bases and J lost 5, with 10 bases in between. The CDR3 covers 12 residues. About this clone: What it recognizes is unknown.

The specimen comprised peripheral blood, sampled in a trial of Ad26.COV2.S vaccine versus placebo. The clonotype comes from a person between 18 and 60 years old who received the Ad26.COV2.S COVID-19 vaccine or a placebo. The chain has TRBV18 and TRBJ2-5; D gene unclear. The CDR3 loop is CASSLPRETQYF. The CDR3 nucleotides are TGTGCCAGCTCCCTACCCCGGGAGACCCAGTACTTC. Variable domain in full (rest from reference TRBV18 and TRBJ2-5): NAGVMQNPRHLVRRRGQEARLRCSPMKGHSHVYWYRQLPEEGLKFMVYLQKENIIDESGMPKERFSAEFPKEGPSILRIQQVVRGDSAAYFCASSLPRETQYFGPGTRLLVL.